This record covers a single T cell receptor beta chain. What it recognizes is unknown. This CDR3 spans 16 amino acids. Per the germline V gene, CDR1 is SGHNT and CDR2 is YYREEE (reference sequence). Trimming took 1 base from V and 8 from J; bases not matched to a gene: 11. The data stem from a study of T cell responses to AZD1222 COVID-19 vaccine. Looking at the study overall: Analyses pooled second doses at about 4 or about 12 weeks.

The assay was immunoSEQ multiplex PCR, and TCRdb's table has in-frame clones only and misses some. The table has 120,000 or so clones, 88% seen once. The study, taken as a whole, reports: The donors showed a predominance of white British ancestry and of females, with possible underestimation of clonal diversity. The study found vaccine-associated CD4 TCRs spanning spike, dominant at 160-218 and 743-854. As reported, nearly half of all spike-specific TCRs target variant regions that are unmutated.

Specimen: peripheral blood, collected on day 0 of AZD1222 vaccination. The chain links TRBV5-4 to TRBJ1-2, with 10 positions matching TRBD1. This clonotype was obtained from an adult in good health. CDR3 residues: CASSLPDPGTGAGYTF. CDR3 bases: TGTGCCAGCAGCTTGCCGGATCCCGGGACAGGGGCCGGCTACACCTTC. The variable domain in full, completed from reference TRBV5-4 and TRBJ1-2, reads ETGVTQSPTHLIKTRGQQVTLRCSSQSGHNTVSWYQQALGQGPQFIFQYYREEENGRGNFPPRFSGLQFPNYSSELNVNALELDDSALYLCASSLPDPGTGAGYTFGSGTRLTVV.